This entry concerns a single T cell receptor beta chain. This sample was included in a study of blood T cell repertoires in COVID-19. Overall study: Samples came from the United States, Italy and Spain, spanning acute and convalescent COVID-19. T cells, B-cell-depleted T cells, or PBMCs provided the cDNA or gDNA that served as material.

This CDR3 has 11 amino acids. Germline V gives CDR1 SQVTM, CDR2 ANQGSEA. With 4 bases removed from V and 3 bases from J, the gap between germline ends came to 6 bases. TCRdb's table, derived via immunoSEQ multiplex PCR, lists solely in-frame clones and lacks some. In the table there are about 240,000 clones, roughly 79% of which are singletons. This chain connects TRBV29-1 to TRBJ1-1; D not resolved. The sample comprised peripheral blood. This clonotype was sampled from an elderly woman with COVID-19, enrolled during active disease. The CDR3 sequence is CSVVVYTEAFF. The CDR3 nucleotides are TGCAGCGTTGTAGTCTACACTGAAGCTTTCTTT.